This is a list of T cell receptor beta chains from one sample in a study of graft-versus-host responses after intestinal transplantation. The table came from immunoSEQ multiplex PCR; TCRdb's copy has only in-frame clones and leaves some out. The sample carries roughly 25,000 clones, 40% recorded once. This specimen was alloreactive CD4+ T cells from a mixed lymphocyte reaction culture, taken before intestinal transplant. These receptors were collected from a human patient who received an intestinal transplant. CDR3s include the opening cysteine and the closing phenylalanine or tryptophan. Each record gives: CDR3 protein, CDR3 DNA, clone size, V gene, J gene, D gene. D genes are given only for firm matches. Only some rows state a clone size, as once, few, many or a class for expanded clones.

cdr3_aa: CASSPDYGYTF
cdr3_nt: TGTGCCAGCTCACCCGACTATGGCTACACCTTC
clone_size: few
v_call: TRBV18
j_call: TRBJ1-2
d_call: NA

cdr3_aa: CASSLAVHTNTDTQYF
cdr3_nt: TGTGCCAGCAGCTTAGCTGTCCACACCAACACAGATACGCAGTATTTT
clone_size: NA
v_call: TRBV7-9
j_call: TRBJ2-3
d_call: NA

cdr3_aa: CASSLGYTNTGELFF
cdr3_nt: TGTGCCAGCAGCTTAGGTTACACCAACACCGGGGAGCTGTTTTTT
clone_size: few
v_call: TRBV7-9
j_call: TRBJ2-2
d_call: NA

cdr3_aa: CASSLLGAATDTQYF
cdr3_nt: TGTGCCAGCAGCTTATTGGGAGCGGCTACAGATACGCAGTATTTT
clone_size: few
v_call: TRBV7-3
j_call: TRBJ2-3
d_call: NA

cdr3_aa: CASSLSRMNTEAFF
cdr3_nt: TGCGCCAGCAGCTTATCCAGGATGAACACTGAAGCTTTCTTT
clone_size: NA
v_call: TRBV5-1
j_call: TRBJ1-1
d_call: NA

cdr3_aa: CSASRGPRLFF
cdr3_nt: TGCAGTGCTAGTAGGGGCCCTCGGCTGTTTTTT
clone_size: NA
v_call: TRBV20-1
j_call: TRBJ2-2
d_call: NA

cdr3_aa: CASSLDYLTGSTDTQYF
cdr3_nt: TGTGCCAGCAGCTTGGACTACCTGACAGGGAGCACAGATACGCAGTATTTT
clone_size: NA
v_call: TRBV5-6
j_call: TRBJ2-3
d_call: TRBD1

cdr3_aa: CASSLGQLNQPQHF
cdr3_nt: TGTGCCAGCAGCTTGGGACAGTTAAATCAGCCCCAGCATTTT
clone_size: NA
v_call: TRBV5-5
j_call: TRBJ1-5
d_call: NA

cdr3_aa: CASSSQPYVNYNEQFF
cdr3_nt: TGTGCCAGCAGTTCTCAACCCTACGTTAACTACAATGAGCAGTTCTTC
clone_size: NA
v_call: TRBV6-5
j_call: TRBJ2-1
d_call: NA

cdr3_aa: CASSGRHYGYTF
cdr3_nt: TGTGCCAGTTCAGGGAGGCACTATGGCTACACCTTC
clone_size: few
v_call: TRBV19
j_call: TRBJ1-2
d_call: NA

cdr3_aa: CASSFGQTNYGYTF
cdr3_nt: TGTGCCAGCAGCTTCGGACAGACTAACTATGGCTACACCTTC
clone_size: NA
v_call: TRBV6-1
j_call: TRBJ1-2
d_call: NA

cdr3_aa: CAWNIGVPNYGYTF
cdr3_nt: TGTGCCTGGAATATCGGTGTCCCCAACTATGGCTACACCTTC
clone_size: NA
v_call: TRBV30
j_call: TRBJ1-2
d_call: NA

cdr3_aa: CASSRQGARQETQYF
cdr3_nt: TGCGCCAGCAGTAGACAGGGGGCGCGGCAAGAGACCCAGTACTTC
clone_size: NA
v_call: TRBV5-1
j_call: TRBJ2-5
d_call: TRBD1

cdr3_aa: CASRDRGLRYF
cdr3_nt: TGTGCCAGCAGGGACAGGGGGCTGAGGTACTTC
clone_size: NA
v_call: TRBV2
j_call: TRBJ2-5
d_call: TRBD1

cdr3_aa: CASSLGGALNTQYF
cdr3_nt: TGCGCCAGCAGCCTCGGGGGGGCGTTAAATACGCAGTATTTT
clone_size: NA
v_call: TRBV4-3
j_call: TRBJ2-3
d_call: TRBD2

cdr3_aa: CASSVDSYYGYTF
cdr3_nt: TGCGCCAGCAGCGTGGACTCTTACTATGGCTACACCTTC
clone_size: NA
v_call: TRBV5-1
j_call: TRBJ1-2
d_call: NA

cdr3_aa: CASSLVGQGRSPLHF
cdr3_nt: TGTGCCAGCAGCTTAGTTGGACAGGGGAGGTCACCCCTCCACTTT
clone_size: few
v_call: TRBV7-2
j_call: TRBJ1-6
d_call: TRBD1

cdr3_aa: CASTKDEGDRPWDEQYF
cdr3_nt: TGTGCCAGCACGAAGGACGAGGGGGACAGGCCGTGGGACGAGCAGTACTTC
clone_size: NA
v_call: TRBV6-4
j_call: TRBJ2-7
d_call: TRBD1

cdr3_aa: CASSLSVAGGSYEQYF
cdr3_nt: TGTGCCAGCAGCTTATCAGTGGCGGGGGGCTCCTACGAGCAGTACTTC
clone_size: few
v_call: TRBV7-6
j_call: TRBJ2-7
d_call: TRBD2

cdr3_aa: CASSGLGYPGVSPLHF
cdr3_nt: TGTGCCAGCAGCGGCCTGGGCTACCCAGGGGTTTCACCCCTCCACTTT
clone_size: NA
v_call: TRBV9
j_call: TRBJ1-6
d_call: NA

cdr3_aa: CASSYSTAGSTDTQYF
cdr3_nt: TGTGCCAGCAGTTACTCGACTGCGGGGAGCACAGATACGCAGTATTTT
clone_size: NA
v_call: TRBV6-6
j_call: TRBJ2-3
d_call: NA

cdr3_aa: CASSLKAYLGQTNTGELFF
cdr3_nt: TGTGCCAGCAGCTTAAAAGCCTATCTCGGACAGACGAACACCGGGGAGCTGTTTTTT
clone_size: few
v_call: TRBV7-9
j_call: TRBJ2-2
d_call: NA

cdr3_aa: CASSYGGGANVLTF
cdr3_nt: TGTGCCAGTAGTTATGGGGGCGGGGCCAACGTCCTGACTTTC
clone_size: NA
v_call: TRBV19
j_call: TRBJ2-6
d_call: NA

cdr3_aa: CASSFGGEQFF
cdr3_nt: TGTGCCAGCAGCTTCGGCGGTGAGCAGTTCTTC
clone_size: few
v_call: TRBV11-2
j_call: TRBJ2-1
d_call: NA

cdr3_aa: CASSYLASGNNEQFF
cdr3_nt: TGTGCCAGCAGTTACTTAGCTAGCGGAAACAATGAGCAGTTCTTC
clone_size: few
v_call: TRBV6-5
j_call: TRBJ2-1
d_call: TRBD2

cdr3_aa: CASRQTGTGGYEQYF
cdr3_nt: TGTGCCAGCAGACAAACCGGGACAGGGGGCTACGAGCAGTACTTC
clone_size: NA
v_call: TRBV6-5
j_call: TRBJ2-7
d_call: TRBD1

cdr3_aa: CASSPDRDYGYTF
cdr3_nt: TGTGCCAGCAGTCCCGACAGGGACTATGGCTACACCTTC
clone_size: few
v_call: TRBV28
j_call: TRBJ1-2
d_call: TRBD1

cdr3_aa: CASSLLPLGDEQFF
cdr3_nt: TGTGCCAGCTCCCTCCTCCCGCTAGGTGATGAGCAGTTCTTC
clone_size: NA
v_call: TRBV18
j_call: TRBJ2-1
d_call: NA

cdr3_aa: CASSFTGTGIGKLFF
cdr3_nt: TGTGCCAGCAGCTTTACCGGGACAGGGATCGGAAAACTGTTTTTT
clone_size: few
v_call: TRBV7-8
j_call: TRBJ1-4
d_call: TRBD1

cdr3_aa: CSVVRGGLGETQYF
cdr3_nt: TGCAGCGTCGTTAGAGGGGGTTTGGGGGAGACCCAGTACTTC
clone_size: NA
v_call: TRBV29-1
j_call: TRBJ2-5
d_call: NA

cdr3_aa: CASSEFSGNTIYF
cdr3_nt: TGTGCCAGCTCAGAGTTCTCTGGAAACACCATATATTTT
clone_size: few
v_call: TRBV18
j_call: TRBJ1-3
d_call: NA

cdr3_aa: CASKRGQTQYF
cdr3_nt: TGTGCCAGTAAAAGGGGCCAGACCCAGTACTTC
clone_size: NA
v_call: TRBV19
j_call: TRBJ2-5
d_call: NA

cdr3_aa: CASSLEGVGNEQFF
cdr3_nt: TGTGCCAGCAGCTTAGAAGGGGTGGGTAATGAGCAGTTCTTC
clone_size: few
v_call: TRBV11-3
j_call: TRBJ2-1
d_call: NA

cdr3_aa: CAISELLAGGFGGELFF
cdr3_nt: TGTGCCATCAGTGAGTTACTAGCGGGAGGGTTCGGCGGGGAGCTGTTTTTT
clone_size: NA
v_call: TRBV10-3
j_call: TRBJ2-2
d_call: TRBD2

cdr3_aa: CASSSRGSGANVLTF
cdr3_nt: TGTGCCAGCAGCTCACGGGGCTCTGGGGCCAACGTCCTGACTTTC
clone_size: few
v_call: TRBV7-6
j_call: TRBJ2-6
d_call: NA

cdr3_aa: CASSWGTYTGELFF
cdr3_nt: TGTGCCAGCAGTTGGGGGACTTACACCGGGGAGCTGTTTTTT
clone_size: NA
v_call: TRBV6-5
j_call: TRBJ2-2
d_call: NA

cdr3_aa: CASSFLAGGYEQYF
cdr3_nt: TGTGCCAGCAGCTTCCTAGCGGGAGGGTACGAGCAGTACTTC
clone_size: few
v_call: TRBV11-2
j_call: TRBJ2-7
d_call: TRBD2

cdr3_aa: CASSLSANYGYTF
cdr3_nt: TGTGCCAGCAGCTTATCAGCTAACTATGGCTACACCTTC
clone_size: NA
v_call: TRBV11-3
j_call: TRBJ1-2
d_call: NA

cdr3_aa: CASSPTGFYGYTF
cdr3_nt: TGTGCCAGCAGCCCGACAGGGTTCTATGGCTACACCTTC
clone_size: NA
v_call: TRBV6-5
j_call: TRBJ1-2
d_call: TRBD1

cdr3_aa: CASSSAGSSYNEQFF
cdr3_nt: TGTGCCAGCAGCTCAGCGGGCAGCTCCTACAATGAGCAGTTCTTC
clone_size: few
v_call: TRBV7-6
j_call: TRBJ2-1
d_call: NA

cdr3_aa: CASSLVTGAYEQYF
cdr3_nt: TGCGCCAGCAGCTTGGTAACGGGAGCCTACGAGCAGTACTTC
clone_size: once
v_call: TRBV5-1
j_call: TRBJ2-7
d_call: NA

cdr3_aa: CASSLIWQGYNSPLHF
cdr3_nt: TGTGCCAGCAGTTTAATTTGGCAGGGTTATAATTCACCCCTCCACTTT
clone_size: NA
v_call: TRBV28
j_call: TRBJ1-6
d_call: NA

cdr3_aa: CASSLAPGQGGAQPQHF
cdr3_nt: TGTGCCAGCAGCTTAGCGCCCGGACAGGGTGGGGCCCAGCCCCAGCATTTT
clone_size: few
v_call: TRBV7-6
j_call: TRBJ1-5
d_call: TRBD1

cdr3_aa: CASSPLLGTLYYEQYF
cdr3_nt: TGTGCCAGCAGCCCCCTGCTGGGGACTCTTTACTACGAGCAGTACTTC
clone_size: NA
v_call: TRBV5-6
j_call: TRBJ2-7
d_call: NA

cdr3_aa: CASSQGQGWYEQYF
cdr3_nt: TGTGCCAGCAGCCAGGGACAGGGATGGTACGAGCAGTACTTC
clone_size: few
v_call: TRBV7-2
j_call: TRBJ2-7
d_call: TRBD1

cdr3_aa: CASSLTSGIKEQYF
cdr3_nt: TGTGCCAGCAGCTTAACTAGCGGGATCAAAGAGCAGTACTTC
clone_size: few
v_call: TRBV7-8
j_call: TRBJ2-7
d_call: TRBD2

cdr3_aa: CASSIAVSQPQHF
cdr3_nt: TGTGCCAGTAGTATAGCGGTATCTCAGCCCCAGCATTTT
clone_size: few
v_call: TRBV19
j_call: TRBJ1-5
d_call: NA

cdr3_aa: CASSPGTGFGQPQHF
cdr3_nt: TGTGCCAGCAGCCCTGGGACAGGGTTTGGTCAGCCCCAGCATTTT
clone_size: few
v_call: TRBV6-5
j_call: TRBJ1-5
d_call: TRBD1

cdr3_aa: CASSLDLGAHSPLHF
cdr3_nt: TGTGCCAGCAGTCTCGATTTGGGCGCACATTCACCCCTCCACTTT
clone_size: few
v_call: TRBV5-6
j_call: TRBJ1-6
d_call: NA

cdr3_aa: CASSIGAGARSYNEQFF
cdr3_nt: TGTGCCAGTAGTATTGGAGCGGGGGCCCGCTCCTACAATGAGCAGTTCTTC
clone_size: few
v_call: TRBV19
j_call: TRBJ2-1
d_call: TRBD2

cdr3_aa: CASSVARVGTDTQYF
cdr3_nt: TGTGCCAGCAGCGTGGCGCGGGTGGGCACAGATACGCAGTATTTT
clone_size: few
v_call: TRBV27
j_call: TRBJ2-3
d_call: NA

cdr3_aa: CASSPGTELVGYTF
cdr3_nt: TGTGCCAGCTCACCGGGGACAGAACTCGTTGGCTACACCTTC
clone_size: few
v_call: TRBV18
j_call: TRBJ1-2
d_call: TRBD1

cdr3_aa: CASSYSLARWVNEQFF
cdr3_nt: TGTGCCAGCAGTTACTCTCTAGCTAGGTGGGTTAATGAGCAGTTCTTC
clone_size: NA
v_call: TRBV6-5
j_call: TRBJ2-1
d_call: NA

cdr3_aa: CASIRTTWYEQYF
cdr3_nt: TGTGCCAGCATAAGGACTACCTGGTACGAGCAGTACTTC
clone_size: NA
v_call: TRBV21-1
j_call: TRBJ2-7
d_call: NA

cdr3_aa: CASRVGRDFEAFF
cdr3_nt: TGTGCCAGCAGAGTCGGCAGGGATTTTGAAGCTTTCTTT
clone_size: few
v_call: TRBV6-1
j_call: TRBJ1-1
d_call: NA

cdr3_aa: CASSEARSAALAYEQYF
cdr3_nt: TGTGCCAGCAGTGAAGCAAGGTCAGCGGCGCTGGCCTACGAGCAGTACTTC
clone_size: NA
v_call: TRBV2
j_call: TRBJ2-7
d_call: NA

cdr3_aa: CASNIDRAYEQYF
cdr3_nt: TGTGCCAGCAATATAGACAGGGCCTACGAGCAGTACTTC
clone_size: medium-sized
v_call: TRBV2
j_call: TRBJ2-7
d_call: TRBD1

cdr3_aa: CAWSAGSGNTIYF
cdr3_nt: TGTGCCTGGAGCGCAGGCTCTGGAAACACCATATATTTT
clone_size: NA
v_call: TRBV30
j_call: TRBJ1-3
d_call: NA

cdr3_aa: CASSLFGTSRETQYF
cdr3_nt: TGTGCCAGCAGCTTATTCGGGACTAGTCGGGAGACCCAGTACTTC
clone_size: few
v_call: TRBV11-3
j_call: TRBJ2-5
d_call: TRBD2

cdr3_aa: CASSLDATFQETQYF
cdr3_nt: TGTGCCAGCAGCTTAGATGCGACTTTTCAAGAGACCCAGTACTTC
clone_size: few
v_call: TRBV7-6
j_call: TRBJ2-5
d_call: NA